The 13 T cell receptor beta chains listed next were all sequenced from one sample in a study of PD-L1 blockade in urothelial cancer. Here immunoSEQ multiplex PCR was the method, and the copy in TCRdb shows in-frame clones only, minus some. The sample includes around 130,000 clones, approximately 88% of them seen just once. Time point specified: pretreatment peripheral blood. This material consisted of PBMCs, taken around atezolizumab (anti-PD-L1) treatment. All receptors derive from a man aged 45-65 years with urothelial cancer.

The V gene is TRBV5-6, the J gene TRBJ1-6; D is perhaps TRBD1 (6 bases). The germline V gene has CDR1 SGHDT and CDR2 YYEEEE. The length of the CDR3 is 17 residues. The V end was cut by 4 bases, the J end by 2 bases, with 16 bases between. The CDR3 DNA is TGTGCCAGCAGCCGCTTACAGGGACGGCCCTATAATTCACCCCTCCACTTT. Its protein product is CASSRLQGRPYNSPLHF.

The chain carries TRBV6-6 and TRBJ2-7, with 7 bases that match TRBD2. CDR3 size: 14 residues. With 1 base clipped from V and 7 bases from J, the junction kept 7 bases outside the gene matches. CDR1 is MNHNY and CDR2 is SVGAGI in the germline V gene (reference sequence). The CDR3 coding sequence is TGTGCCAGCAGTTACTTACTGGACGGGGGGGAGCAGTACTTC. It yields the protein CASSYLLDGGEQYF.

This clone was detected a few times. The V and J genes are TRBV5-5 and TRBJ1-5, with TRBD1 identical over 9 bases. There are 15 residues in the CDR3. Trimming removed 7 bases from V and 0 bases from J; junction bases left unmatched: 5. Germline V gives CDR1 SGHKS, CDR2 YYEKEE (reference sequence). The CDR3 DNA sequence: TGTGCCAGCGGGCTACAGGGGGCTAGCAATCAGCCCCAGCATTTT. Translated: CASGLQGASNQPQHF.

The chain recombines TRBV5-1 with TRBJ2-3; TRBD2 matches at 11 bases. Germline assignment: CDR1 SGHRS and CDR2 YFSETQ. With V trimmed by 3 bases and J by 4 bases, 4 bases remained unmatched. This CDR3 has 15 residues. CDR3 loop: CASSSTSGSPDTQYF. The CDR3 DNA sequence: TGCGCCAGCAGCTCAACTAGCGGGAGCCCAGATACGCAGTATTTT. Full variable domain (rest looked up from reference TRBV5-1 and TRBJ2-3): KAGVTQTPRYLIKTRGQQVTLSCSPISGHRSVSWYQQTPGQGLQFLFEYFSETQRNKGNFPGRFSGRQFSNSRSEMNVSTLELGDSALYLCASSSTSGSPDTQYFGPGTRLTVL.

The genes are TRBV15 and TRBJ1-1; 11 nucleotides agree with TRBD1. This CDR3 has 15 residues. J lost 3 bases, V lost 3 bases, and 3 bases had no gene match. From germline, CDR1 is LNHNV and CDR2 YYDKDF (reference sequence). CDR3 coding DNA: TGTGCCACCAGCAGGGACAGGGGGCTTGACACTGAAGCTTTCTTT. Amino acid sequence: CATSRDRGLDTEAFF.

The rearrangement uses TRBV9 and TRBJ2-1; 7 bases map to TRBD1. CDR1 SGDLS and CDR2 YYNGEE come from the germline V gene. The CDR3 totals 15 residues. V was pared by 4 bases and J by 1 base, with 5 bases of the junction left unmatched. In DNA, the CDR3 is TGTGCCAGCAGCCCTCGGGACAGTTCCTACAATGAGCAGTTCTTC. Translation gives CASSPRDSSYNEQFF.

The chain employs TRBV2 and TRBJ2-3; 10 positions match TRBD2. Unmatched junction bases numbered 8, after V lost 4 bases and J lost 4 bases. The CDR3 length is 16 residues. Germline assignment: CDR1 SNHLY and CDR2 FYNNEI. The CDR3 spells CASSVVTSGIADTQYF. In nucleotides, the CDR3 is TGTGCCAGCAGTGTAGTCACTAGCGGGATCGCAGATACGCAGTATTTT.

V gene TRBV5-4 combines with J gene TRBJ2-2; D is unresolved. This CDR3 has 13 amino acids. CDR1 and CDR2 from the germline V gene are SGHNT and YYREEE (reference sequence). Trimming removed 0 bases at V and 6 bases at J, with 6 bases between. This CDR3 is CASSLGSPGELFF. In DNA form, the CDR3 reads TGTGCCAGCAGCTTGGGTAGTCCCGGGGAGCTGTTTTTT.

The chain combines TRBV5-8 with TRBJ2-3; 10 positions match TRBD2. V lost 3 bases and J lost 5; bases outside the gene matches: 6. This CDR3 contains 15 residues. CDR1 and CDR2 (germline): SGHTS, YDEGEE. The DNA of the CDR3 is TGTGCCAGCAGCTACAGCGGGAGGGCCCTAGATACGCAGTATTTT. Encoded protein: CASSYSGRALDTQYF.

The chain recombines TRBV5-1 with TRBJ2-3; TRBD2 is a possible D gene (6 bases). V lost 0 bases and J 1 base, leaving 15 bases between the germline ends. This CDR3 contains 17 residues. Per the germline V gene, CDR1 is SGHRS and CDR2 is YFSETQ. The CDR3 protein is CASSLVGPGGGTDTQYF. The CDR3 DNA reads as TGCGCCAGCAGCTTGGTAGGACCGGGCGGGGGCACAGATACGCAGTATTTT.

This clone was detected once. The chain combines TRBV7-2 with TRBJ2-1; maybe TRBD2 (7 bases). Trimming left V 4 bases short and J 6 bases short, with 22 bases between. Germline lookup yields CDR1 SGHTA and CDR2 FQGNSA. The length of the CDR3 is 17 residues. The CDR3 nucleotides are TGTGCCAGCAGCTCTCTGGGGGGGGCGGGAGTCCCCAATGAGCAGTTCTTC. Amino acids: CASSSLGGAGVPNEQFF. The entire variable domain, with the rest obtained from reference TRBV7-2 and TRBJ2-1, is as follows: GAGVSQSPSNKVTEKGKDVELRCDPISGHTALYWYRQSLGQGLEFLIYFQGNSAPDKSGLPSDRFSAERTGGSVSTLTIQRTQQEDSAVYLCASSSLGGAGVPNEQFFGPGTRLTVL.

J is TRBJ1-4 and V is TRBV6-1, with a possible D match to TRBD1 (6 bases). In germline, CDR1 is MNHNS, CDR2 SASEGT. The CDR3 sequence is 14 residues long. Trimming cost V 10 bases and J 0 bases, with 12 bases left between them. In nucleotides, the CDR3 is TGTGCCACCCGGCCAGGGGCAACTAATGAAAAACTGTTTTTT. Its translation is CATRPGATNEKLFF.

J is TRBJ2-3 and V is TRBV5-6; 8 nucleotides align to TRBD2. The V gene end was trimmed by 1 base and the J gene end by 8 bases; junction bases not matched to a gene: 9. Germline CDR1 reads SGHDT; CDR2 reads YYEEEE. The CDR3 contains 15 residues. Here the CDR3 reads CASSLLAGVKATQYF. The CDR3, as DNA: TGTGCCAGCAGCTTGCTAGCGGGTGTCAAGGCTACGCAGTATTTT.